This T cell receptor beta chain stems from a study of response to subunit inactivated influenza vaccine. TCRdb reprocessed the RT-PCR reads with MiXCR, giving one entry per CDR3 protein. The sample contains about 650,000 distinct CDR3 sequences, 15% to 18% of which appear only once. This clonotype was counted a few times. Antigen unknown. After removal of 7 bases from V and 4 bases from J, the junction contained 5 bases not matched to a gene. The CDR3 has 12 amino acids. Germline CDR1 SQVTM, CDR2 ANQGSEA. Study conclusions and caveats: Authors proposed each seasonal influenza vaccination draws in few new T cells.

The sample in question was PBMCs from blood, obtained 11 to 12 days after vaccination. The source of this sequence is a man aged 50-59 years who received an inactivated influenza vaccine. J is TRBJ1-2 and V is TRBV29-1; 8 bases agree with TRBD1. The CDR3 DNA sequence: TGCAGCGCTGACAGGGGAGGCTATGGCTACACCTTC. This translates into CSADRGGYGYTF.